Presented here are 4 T cell receptor beta chains from one specimen sequenced in a study of blood T cell repertoires in COVID-19. Libraries were prepared by immunoSEQ multiplex PCR; TCRdb keeps only in-frame clonotypes and omits some of them. The table shows about 430,000 clones, with about 88% occurring only once. The sequencing input was PBMCs or T cells enriched from blood (not recorded which). The receptors originated from a woman aged 18 to 35 who had been exposed to COVID-19.

This clone was found once. The chain recombines TRBV19 with TRBJ1-1, with 8 bases that match TRBD1. After removal of 5 bases from V and 4 bases from J, the junction contained 3 bases not matched to a gene. Germline V gene data show CDR1 as LNHDA and CDR2 as SQIVND (reference sequence). CDR3 length: 13 amino acids. The CDR3 loop is CASSAQGATEAFF. For the CDR3, the DNA is TGTGCCAGTAGTGCGCAGGGGGCCACTGAAGCTTTCTTT.

Only a few counts were recorded for this clone. The chain carries TRBV20-1 and TRBJ1-1; D is unclear. The germline gives CDR1 DFQATT, CDR2 SNEGSKA (reference sequence). The CDR3 spans 11 residues. Trimming cost V 3 bases and J 11 bases, with 13 bases left between them. The CDR3 sequence: CSARHNPTAFF. The CDR3, as DNA: TGCAGTGCTAGGCACAATCCCACCGCTTTCTTT.

V is TRBV14 and J is TRBJ1-4; TRBD1 aligns across 9 bases. The CDR3 spans 18 residues. After removal of 4 bases from V and 1 base from J, the junction contained 10 bases not matched to a gene. CDR1 and CDR2 (germline): SGHDN, FVKESK. In DNA, the CDR3 is TGTGCCAGCAGCCGTATATTACAGGGGGCTAGAACTAATGAAAAACTGTTTTTT. Its translation: CASSRILQGARTNEKLFF.

The CDR3 sequence is CASSTLAGSADTQYF. In DNA, the CDR3 is TGTGCCAGCAGTACCCTAGCGGGATCCGCAGATACGCAGTATTTT. J is TRBJ2-3 and V is TRBV27; 9 bases map to TRBD2. The CDR3 totals 15 residues. The J segment lost 4 bases and the V segment lost 5 bases, leaving 7 bases of the junction unmatched. The germline V gene encodes CDR1 MNHEY and CDR2 SMNVEV (reference sequence).